These 5 T cell receptor beta chains were all obtained from the same sample, sequenced in a study of OX40 agonist ivuxolimab in advanced cancers. Clones were read by immunoSEQ multiplex PCR, and TCRdb kept only the in-frame ones, dropping some. Among 40,000 to 55,000 clones listed, about 90% were seen once. Source: CD4+ or CD8+ T cells sorted from blood, taken in a trial of the OX40 agonist ivuxolimab. These receptors were obtained from an adult with an advanced solid tumor such as melanoma, head and neck, liver or kidney cancer.

The V and J genes are TRBV7-9 and TRBJ2-7, with D hard to call. Between the trimmed V and J ends, which lost 5 bases and 6 bases, there was a span of 8 bases. The CDR3 runs 11 residues. Germline V gene data show CDR1 as SEHNR and CDR2 as FQNEAQ (reference sequence). CDR3 in DNA: TGTGCCAGCAGCCAAATAGGCGAGCAGTACTTC. This codes for CASSQIGEQYF. Full variable domain (outside the CDR3, taken from reference TRBV7-9 and TRBJ2-7): DTGVSQNPRHKITKRGQNVTFRCDPISEHNRLYWYRQTLGQGPEFLTYFQNEAQLEKSRLLSDRFSAERPKGSFSTLEIQRTEQGDSAMYLCASSQIGEQYFGPGTRLTVT.

The chain has TRBV7-6 and TRBJ1-3; D not certain. V was trimmed by 0 bases and J by 0 bases, leaving 9 bases between them. This CDR3 spans 16 amino acids. Germline V gives CDR1 SGHVS, CDR2 FNYEAQ. The CDR3 reads CASSLAGSFSGNTIYF. The CDR3 DNA follows: TGTGCCAGCAGCTTAGCGGGGTCATTCTCTGGAAACACCATATATTTT.

The chain uses TRBV5-1 and TRBJ1-4; a possible D gene is TRBD1 (5 bases). V gave up 2 bases and J gave up 0 bases, with 8 bases separating them. The CDR3 is 15 amino acids. Looked up from germline, CDR1 is SGHRS and CDR2 is YFSETQ. The CDR3 is CASSFGGATNEKLFF. The CDR3 DNA is TGCGCCAGCAGCTTTGGGGGTGCAACTAATGAAAAACTGTTTTTT.

This chain connects TRBV2 to TRBJ2-7, with TRBD2 as a possible D gene (5 bases). The CDR3 runs 14 residues. Trimming took off 1 base at V and 5 bases at J, with 12 bases between the two ends. Germline CDR1 is SNHLY and CDR2 is FYNNEI. The CDR3 loop reads CASSEGGSGDEQYF. The CDR3 coding sequence is TGTGCCAGCAGTGAAGGAGGGTCCGGCGACGAGCAGTACTTC.

The chain combines TRBV13 with TRBJ2-1; possible D gene TRBD1, 6 bases. Trimming removed 1 base from V and 4 bases from J, with 14 bases in between. The CDR3 contains 16 residues. Germline CDR1 is PRHDT and CDR2 is FYEKMQ (reference sequence). CDR3 region: CASSLEAQGLYNEQFF. Written as DNA, the CDR3 is TGTGCCAGCAGCTTAGAAGCGCAGGGGCTTTACAATGAGCAGTTCTTC. Looking up the rest from reference TRBV13 and TRBJ2-1 gives the full variable domain: AAGVIQSPRHLIKEKRETATLKCYPIPRHDTVYWYQQGPGQDPQFLISFYEKMQSDKGSIPDRFSAQQFSDYHSELNMSSLELGDSALYFCASSLEAQGLYNEQFFGPGTRLTVL.